Presented here are 29 T cell receptor beta chains from one specimen sequenced in a study of human T cells and chemical hapten exposure. As for time point: patch test 3, about 24 weeks after DPC sensitization. Treatment: therapeutic diphenylcyclopropenone sensitization with weekly scalp DPC. TCRdb reprocessed the RACE reads with MiXCR, giving one entry per CDR3 protein. This table has about 190,000 distinct CDR3 sequences, around 23% appearing once. The sequencing here drew on whole blood, taken in connection with sensitization to the hapten diphenylcyclopropenone (DPC). The source of these receptors is a woman aged 40 to 49 with alopecia areata. Some clones in this sample may be carry-over from other donors' samples.

This chain connects TRBV5-1 to TRBJ2-3, with 11 bases fitting TRBD2. Per germline, CDR1 SGHRS and CDR2 YFSETQ. The junction had 5 bases not matched to a gene; V was cut back by 5 bases and J by 9 bases. This CDR3 is built from 13 residues. CDR3 DNA: TGCGCCAGCAGACTAGCGGGAGTAGGAACGCAGTATTTT. As protein: CASRLAGVGTQYF.

Ten or more counts support this clonotype. V is TRBV6-6 and J is TRBJ1-1; D gene ambiguous. Trimming pared 4 bases from V and 2 bases from J, leaving 8 bases between. The CDR3 sequence is 13 residues long. From germline, CDR1 is MNHNY and CDR2 SVGAGI (reference sequence). In DNA, the CDR3 is TGTGCCAGCAGTTTAAGGGCTAACACTGAAGCTTTCTTT. Translating gives CASSLRANTEAFF.

The rearrangement joins TRBV12-3 or TRBV12-4 to TRBJ2-4, with 7 bases fitting TRBD1. CDR3 length equals 14 residues. V shed 5 bases and J 0 bases; nucleotides not matched to a gene: 1. DNA of the CDR3: TGTGCCAGCAGTGGGGACAGAGCCAAAAACATTCAGTACTTC. It codes for CASSGDRAKNIQYF.

A few counts support this clonotype. This chain connects TRBV28 to TRBJ1-4; no clear D. V was clipped by 5 bases and J by 2 bases, with 6 bases between them. This CDR3 has 13 amino acids. Germline values: CDR1 MDHEN, CDR2 SYDVKM. CDR3 bases: TGTGCCAGCAGTCGACGGACTAATGAAAAACTGTTTTTT. Its translation: CASSRRTNEKLFF.

The chain employs TRBV7-8 and TRBJ1-1; D gene ambiguous. Between the trimmed V and J ends, which lost 0 bases and 4 bases, there was a span of 9 bases. There are 14 residues in the CDR3. The germline CDR1 and CDR2 sequences are SGHVS and FQNEAQ. The CDR3 DNA follows: TGTGCCAGCAGCTTAGCGCCCGGGAGCACTGAAGCTTTCTTT. It translates to CASSLAPGSTEAFF.

V and J are TRBV5-6 and TRBJ1-4; no firm D call. V lost 0 bases and J lost 8, with 20 bases in between. CDR1 is SGHDT, CDR2 YYEEEE, per germline. The CDR3 runs 17 residues. The CDR3 region has the DNA TGTGCCAGCAGCTTGGCCGCCCAATCAGCAAGAGGGGAAAAACTGTTTTTT. Translated: CASSLAAQSARGEKLFF.

The rearrangement uses TRBV7-9 and TRBJ2-1; D not resolved. Germline V CDR1 and CDR2: SEHNR, FQNEAQ (reference sequence). This CDR3 comprises 10 residues. Trimming removed 6 bases from V and 8 bases from J, with 5 bases in between. The CDR3 nucleotides read TGTGCCAGCAGTATATATGAGCAGTTCTTC. This encodes CASSIYEQFF.

The J gene is TRBJ2-2, the V gene TRBV6-5; D tentatively reads TRBD1 or TRBD2 (5 bases each). This CDR3 contains 12 residues. Germline assignment: CDR1 MNHEY and CDR2 SVGAGI. Trimming stripped 11 bases from V and 7 bases from J, with 14 bases between. The CDR3 coding sequence is TGTGCCGGGGGAAGGGAGAACGGGGAGCTGTTTTTT. This encodes CAGGRENGELFF.

This clonotype was observed a handful of times. The V call is TRBV19, the J call TRBJ1-2; TRBD1 aligns across 8 bases. CDR3 length: 13 amino acids. Trimming took 7 bases from V and 4 from J; bases not matched to a gene: 5. The V gene's germline CDR1 is LNHDA and CDR2 SQIVND (reference sequence). CDR3 in DNA: TGTGCCAGTACCCGGACAGGGAGCTATGGCTACACCTTC. It encodes CASTRTGSYGYTF.

This clonotype was picked up one time. The chain couples TRBV27 to TRBJ2-5; weak D call: TRBD1 (6 bases). Germline CDR1 is MNHEY and CDR2 is SMNVEV (reference sequence). V was cut by 3 bases and J by 4 bases, with 9 bases left in between. The CDR3 length is 13 residues. The CDR3 sequence is CASSLIGGETQYF. The CDR3 DNA follows: TGTGCCAGCAGTTTGATAGGGGGAGAGACCCAGTACTTC.

The chain is built from TRBV18 and TRBJ2-1; D unclear. Germline CDR1 reads KGHSH; CDR2 reads LQKENI. There are 14 residues in the CDR3. With 4 bases removed from V and 1 base from J, the gap between germline ends came to 8 bases. CDR3 amino acids: CASSRDGSYNEQFF. In DNA, the CDR3 is TGTGCCAGCTCACGTGACGGGTCCTACAATGAGCAGTTCTTC.

The chain recombines TRBV29-1 with TRBJ2-2; no reliable D call. Germline CDR1 and CDR2: SQVTM and ANQGSEA. V shed 2 bases and J shed 1 base, with 5 bases lying between them. The CDR3 is made up of 13 amino acids. This chain's CDR3 is CSVERLNTGELFF. The CDR3, as DNA: TGCAGCGTTGAACGGCTGAACACCGGGGAGCTGTTTTTT.

This clonotype was recorded a few times. The chain links TRBV6-5 to TRBJ2-5, with D possibly called TRBD1 or TRBD2 (7 bases each). Germline loops: CDR1 MNHEY, CDR2 SVGAGI. V was clipped by 5 bases and J by 2 bases, with 12 bases between them. The CDR3 length is 14 residues. CDR3 nucleotide sequence: TGTGCCAGCAGTCAGGGGGGGCAGCAAGAGACCCAGTACTTC. As protein: CASSQGGQQETQYF.

This clonotype appeared a few times. The chain is built from TRBV4-3 and TRBJ2-7; D might be TRBD1 (5 bases). This CDR3 has 15 amino acids. V was pared by 6 bases and J by 2 bases, with 17 bases between. CDR1 is LGHNA and CDR2 is YSLEER in the germline V gene. CDR3 protein: CASSQQDTAAYEQYF. The CDR3 nucleotides read TGCGCCAGCAGTCAACAGGACACGGCCGCCTACGAGCAGTACTTC.

The chain combines TRBV10-3 with TRBJ2-7; 7 nucleotides align to TRBD1. The germline gives CDR1 ENHRY, CDR2 SYGVKD. V was clipped by 10 bases and J by 2 bases; unmatched bases: 8. The CDR3 runs to 13 residues. As DNA, the CDR3 is TGTGCCACCACCGGGACAGAGACCTACGAGCAGTACTTC. Its protein product is CATTGTETYEQYF.

This sequence joins TRBV6-2 or TRBV6-3 and TRBJ2-3; TRBD1 matches at 8 bases. V gave up 7 bases and J gave up 0 bases; unmatched junction bases: 6. The CDR3 has 15 amino acids. CDR1 is MNHEY, CDR2 SVGEGT, per germline. The DNA of the CDR3 is TGTGCCAGCAACGGACAGGGTTCTAGCACAGATACGCAGTATTTT. Translated: CASNGQGSSTDTQYF.

The chain carries TRBV7-9 and TRBJ2-3; the match to TRBD2 covers 11 bases. Germline V gene data show CDR1 as SEHNR and CDR2 as FQNEAQ (reference sequence). The CDR3 contains 17 residues. V lost 5 bases, J lost 2 bases, and 9 bases stayed unmatched. CDR3 coding DNA: TGTGCCAGCAGCCCGGATAGCGGGAGGGCCTTCACAGATACGCAGTATTTT. Protein sequence: CASSPDSGRAFTDTQYF.

Written as DNA, the CDR3 is TGCAGCGTTGGAAGGGCTAGCGGGATCTCAGATACGCAGTATTTT. This gives the protein CSVGRASGISDTQYF. This rearrangement joins TRBV29-1 to TRBJ2-3, with 9 bases aligning to TRBD2. The CDR3 contains 15 residues. Germline CDR1 reads SQVTM; CDR2 reads ANQGSEA. V gave up 4 bases and J gave up 4 bases; unmatched junction bases: 9.

V is TRBV7-2 and J is TRBJ2-5, with a weak D call TRBD2 (5 bases). The CDR3 length is 14 residues. Trimming shortened V by 5 bases and J by 0 bases, and 10 bases separated the two germline ends. The V gene's germline CDR1 is SGHTA and CDR2 FQGNSA. CDR3 nucleotide sequence: TGTGCCAGCAGCCTCCGGGAATACCAAGAGACCCAGTACTTC. Its protein is CASSLREYQETQYF.

This clonotype was observed a handful of times. The V gene is TRBV20-1, the J gene TRBJ1-6, with 7 bases identical to TRBD1. Per germline, CDR1 DFQATT and CDR2 SNEGSKA (reference sequence). The CDR3 runs 14 residues. The CDR3 DNA reads as TGCACTATAAGGACAGGAACCATGGATTCACCCCTCCACTTT. Translated: CTIRTGTMDSPLHF.

The chain combines TRBV6-5 with TRBJ1-6, with a weak D call TRBD1 (6 bases). The CDR3 has 14 amino acids. CDR1 is MNHEY and CDR2 is SVGAGI in the germline V gene. V shed 2 bases and J shed 9 bases, with 11 bases lying between them. In DNA form, the CDR3 reads TGTGCCAGCAGTTACAGGACAGAGGGTTCACCCCTCCACTTT. Amino acid sequence: CASSYRTEGSPLHF.

V is TRBV28 and J is TRBJ2-7; D is undetermined. Trimming took off 3 bases at V and 4 bases at J, with 7 bases between the two ends. The CDR3 is 12 amino acids. The germline CDR1 and CDR2 sequences are MDHEN and SYDVKM. The CDR3 here is CASSLLGYEQYF. The CDR3 coding sequence is TGTGCCAGCAGTTTGTTAGGTTACGAGCAGTACTTC.

V gene TRBV21-1 combines with J gene TRBJ2-3; the table assigns TRBD1, which was not confirmed against the DNA. TRBV21-1 is noted as a pseudogene. The CDR3 totals 16 residues. CDR3 sequence (DNA): TGTGCCAGCAGCAGAGACCGGGACAGGGGCAGAGATACGCAGTATTTT. This sequence encodes CASSRDRDRGRDTQYF.

The rearrangement links TRBV28 to TRBJ2-1, with 12 bases aligning to TRBD2. V lost 2 bases, J lost 3 bases, and 5 bases stayed unmatched. The germline gives CDR1 MDHEN, CDR2 SYDVKM. This CDR3 contains 17 residues. The CDR3 protein is CASSLVTSGSVYNEQFF. DNA of the CDR3: TGTGCCAGCAGTTTAGTGACTAGCGGGAGTGTCTACAATGAGCAGTTCTTC.

The V gene is TRBV6-2 or TRBV6-3, the J gene TRBJ1-5; perhaps TRBD1 as D (5 bases). The CDR3 is 14 residues long. V lost 6 bases and J lost 4, with 13 bases in between. CDR1 and CDR2 (germline): MNHEY, SVGEGT. CDR3 DNA sequence: TGTGCCAGCAGGGGACGACGGGGAAATCAGCCCCAGCATTTT. Protein product: CASRGRRGNQPQHF.

The chain links TRBV6-2 or TRBV6-3 to TRBJ2-3; TRBD1 agrees at 8 bases. V shed 2 bases, J shed 3 bases, and the junction held 4 bases outside the gene matches. Germline CDR1 MNHEY, CDR2 SVGEGT. There are 15 residues in the CDR3. The CDR3 sequence is CASSYIRGRTDTQYF. The CDR3 nucleotides are TGTGCCAGCAGTTACATCAGGGGGCGAACAGATACGCAGTATTTT.

The chain uses TRBV7-2 and TRBJ2-2; perhaps TRBD1 as D (5 bases). This CDR3 region has 17 residues. Germline V gene sequence: CDR1 SGHTA, CDR2 FQGNSA. The ends were cut back, 0 bases at V and 6 bases at J, with 17 bases in the middle. CDR3 residues: CASSLALSQGRSGELFF. In DNA, the CDR3 is TGTGCCAGCAGCTTAGCCTTAAGTCAGGGAAGATCCGGGGAGCTGTTTTTT.

The V and J genes are TRBV20-1 and TRBJ2-7; no definite D call. The CDR3 spans 12 residues. V was shortened by 0 bases and J by 9 bases, with 12 bases between the two germline ends. Germline V gene lookup returns CDR1 DFQATT and CDR2 SNEGSKA (reference sequence). The CDR3 DNA sequence: TGCAGTGCTAGAGATCCCTTTGAAGGGCAGTACTTC. Translated, it gives CSARDPFEGQYF.

This chain connects TRBV28 to TRBJ1-6; TRBD1 might be the D (5 bases). The germline V gene has CDR1 MDHEN and CDR2 SYDVKM. The CDR3 loop spans 19 amino acids. Between the trimmed V and J ends, which lost 4 bases and 0 bases, there was a span of 19 bases. CDR3 bases: TGTGCCAGCAGTTCCCCGAGTGACAGACCGAGCTCCTATAATTCACCCCTCCACTTT. Protein product: CASSSPSDRPSSYNSPLHF.